The rows below give T cell receptor beta chains drawn from one sample of a study of tumor and adjacent non-tumor tissue in lung cancer. MiXCR was run by TCRdb on the multiplex PCR reads, yielding one entry per CDR3 protein. The sample lists around 120,000 distinct CDR3 sequences, 66% seen once, with around 13% in the top ten. Input material: lung tumor tissue. The receptors stem from a man aged 25 to 45 with non-small cell lung cancer. CDR3s include the opening cysteine and the closing phenylalanine or tryptophan. A D gene is named only where the DNA matches it firmly. Clone size, where shown, is once, few, many, or a class for clones that have expanded.

v_call,d_call,clone_size,j_call,cdr3_nt,cdr3_aa
TRBV11-2,TRBD2,many,TRBJ2-7,TGTGCCAGCAGCTCCCTGGGCGGGAGAGAGGGCGAGCAGTACTTC,CASSSLGGREGEQYF
TRBV29-1,.,.,TRBJ2-1,TGCAGCGTCCGTTCCTACAATGGGCAGTTCTTC,CSVRSYNGQFF
TRBV29-1,.,few,TRBJ1-4,TGCAGCGTTAGGGAGGCAACTAATGAAAAACTGTTTTTT,CSVREATNEKLFF
TRBV24-1,.,.,TRBJ1-5,TGTGCCACCAGTGACTCTCTAGGGGATAGGGCCCAGCATTTT,CATSDSLGDRAQHF
TRBV11-3,.,.,TRBJ2-1,TGTGCGAGCAGCCCTACACTTGGCAATGAGCAGTTCTTC,CASSPTLGNEQFF
TRBV5-4,.,.,TRBJ2-5,TGTGCCAGCAACTTGGGGGAGGCCGAAGAGACCCAGTACTTC,CASNLGEAEETQYF
TRBV5-6,TRBD1,.,TRBJ2-7,TGTGCGAGCAACCGACGACAGGGGGGCCGTTCCTACGAGCAGTACTTC,CASNRRQGGRSYEQYF
TRBV12-3/TRBV12-4,.,.,TRBJ2-1,TGTGCCAGCAGTGCCGGGGCGTTATACAATGAACAGTTCTTC,CASSAGALYNEQFF
TRBV6-1,TRBD1,many,TRBJ1-6,TGTGCCAGCAGTGGACAGGGGGGATCACCCCTCCACTTT,CASSGQGGSPLHF
TRBV6-2/TRBV6-3,.,.,TRBJ2-7,TGTGCCTGCAGTTACGGAGCCACGTCCTACGAGCAGTACTTC,CACSYGATSYEQYF
TRBV29-1,.,.,TRBJ2-7,TGCAACTTTCGAACAGCGCAGGGTTACGAGCAGTACTTC,CNFRTAQGYEQYF
TRBV29-1,.,medium-sized,TRBJ2-7,TGCAGCGTTAATACCGGGACACCCAACTACGAGCAGTACTTC,CSVNTGTPNYEQYF
TRBV12-3/TRBV12-4,.,.,TRBJ1-1,TGTGCCACCAGTTTACGAGGGAACACTGAAGTTTTCTTT,CATSLRGNTEVFF
TRBV20-1,.,many,TRBJ1-4,TGCAGTGTTTTCGGAACGGACAATGAAAAACTGTTTTTT,CSVFGTDNEKLFF
TRBV11-2,TRBD2,.,TRBJ2-7,TGTGCCAGCAGCTTAGGCGGGGGAGGCAACGAGGAGTACTTC,CASSLGGGGNEEYF
TRBV7-9,.,few,TRBJ2-4,TGTGCCAGCAGCCCGACTTGGGGCAACAAAAACATTCAGTACTTC,CASSPTWGNKNIQYF
TRBV11-3,.,once,TRBJ1-4,TGTCCCAGCAGCACTGAAGAACTGTTTTTT,CPSSTEELFF
TRBV7-8,.,few,TRBJ2-2,TGTGCCAGCAGCGATAGACTAGTCGGTACCGGGGAGCTGTTTTTT,CASSDRLVGTGELFF
TRBV5-6,.,many,TRBJ1-6,TGTGCCAGCAGCTTGGGATCGGCTCGGGATTCACCCCTCCACTTT,CASSLGSARDSPLHF
TRBV11-2,.,.,TRBJ2-5,TGTGCCAGCAGCCCATGTTCTAGAGGGGGGCAGGAGACCCAATACTTC,CASSPCSRGGQETQYF
TRBV11-2,TRBD2,.,TRBJ2-1,TGTGCCAGCAGCTTAAGGACTAGCGGGAACAATGAGCAGTTCTTC,CASSLRTSGNNEQFF
TRBV11-1,TRBD1,.,TRBJ2-1,TGTGCCGACAGCGAGGACAGGGGGAATGAGCAGTTCTTC,CADSEDRGNEQFF
TRBV29-1,TRBD1,many,TRBJ1-4,TGCAGCGTTGAAGGCCCGCAGGGGGCCGGTGGAGAAAAACTGTTTTTT,CSVEGPQGAGGEKLFF
TRBV6-2/TRBV6-3,TRBD1,.,TRBJ1-5,TGTGCCACCTACAGGGGGTCGAGCAATCAGCCCCAGTTTTTT,CATYRGSSNQPQFF
TRBV12-3/TRBV12-4,.,.,TRBJ2-5,TGTGCCAGCAGTAATACAGGGCAAGGGACCCAGTACTTC,CASSNTGQGTQYF
TRBV20-1,TRBD2,many,TRBJ2-1,TGCAGTGCTATTAGCGGGAGATCAGGAAATGAGCAGTTCTTC,CSAISGRSGNEQFF
TRBV20-1,TRBD1,.,TRBJ1-1,TGCAGTGCTAAAGGGACAGGGGACACTGAAGCTTTCTTT,CSAKGTGDTEAFF
TRBV6-6,.,.,TRBJ2-1,TGTGGCAGCAGCTCCTCAAGCGGGCGGGGTTACAGTGAGCAGTTCTTC,CGSSSSSGRGYSEQFF
TRBV5-1,.,once,TRBJ2-5,TGCGCCAGCAGCTTCCAGGGGGGGCCGGAGGAGACCCAGTACTTC,CASSFQGGPEETQYF
TRBV6-2/TRBV6-3,.,.,TRBJ1-1,TGTGCCAGCAGTGCCGGGACCTCGATACAAACTGAAGCTTTCTTT,CASSAGTSIQTEAFF
TRBV11-2,TRBD2,.,TRBJ2-1,TGTACTAGCAGCTTAGCGCCCAGGACTAGCAGCTACAATGAACAGTTCTTC,CTSSLAPRTSSYNEQFF
TRBV4-3,.,.,TRBJ2-5,TGCGGCAGCAGCCAATGGGAGTCTGAGACCCAGTACTTC,CGSSQWESETQYF
TRBV6-2/TRBV6-3,.,many,TRBJ2-7,TGTGCCAGCAGTTACGGAGCCGCGTCCTACGAGCAGTACTTC,CASSYGAASYEQYF
TRBV6-1,.,.,TRBJ1-5,TGTGCCAGCAGTCACACAGGGAGGGTATGCAGTCAGTCTCAGCATTTT,CASSHTGRVCSQSQHF
TRBV6-1,TRBD1,.,TRBJ2-2,TGTGCCAGCAGTCGGACAGGGAGCACCGGGGAGCTGTTTTTT,CASSRTGSTGELFF
TRBV20-1,TRBD1,.,TRBJ1-2,TGCAGTGCTACCCCTACAGGGGCCTATGGCTACACCTTC,CSATPTGAYGYTF
TRBV11-3,.,.,TRBJ2-1,TGTGCCAGCTGCCCCATACCTGGCAATGGGCAGTTCTTC,CASCPIPGNGQFF
TRBV29-1,.,many,TRBJ2-7,TGCAGCGTTGGAGGTAGCGTGGACTTTCCTTTCTACGAGCAGTACTTC,CSVGGSVDFPFYEQYF
TRBV7-9,.,few,TRBJ1-2,TGTGCCAGCAGCGAAGGGGGAGCCTATGGCTACACCTTC,CASSEGGAYGYTF
TRBV20-1,TRBD1,.,TRBJ2-7,TGCAGTGCCTACAGGGGATCCTACGTGCAGTACTTC,CSAYRGSYVQYF
TRBV20-1,TRBD2,.,TRBJ2-1,TGCAGTGCCCTGACCGGGACTAGCATTCCTCATGAGCAGTTCTTC,CSALTGTSIPHEQFF
TRBV12-3/TRBV12-4,TRBD1,.,TRBJ2-1,TGTGCCAGCAGCAGGCAGGGGGCCCCCGAGGATGGGCAGTTCTTC,CASSRQGAPEDGQFF
TRBV4-1,.,.,TRBJ2-7,TGCGCCAACAGCCATGCGGTAGCGCAAGGCTACGAGCAGTACTTC,CANSHAVAQGYEQYF
TRBV29-1,TRBD1,.,TRBJ1-2,TGCAGCGTTGTTGGGGACAGGGGGACTCATGGCTACACCTTC,CSVVGDRGTHGYTF
TRBV7-2,.,few,TRBJ2-5,TGTGCCAGCAGCTTAGATCATGGGGCGGAGACCCAGTACTTC,CASSLDHGAETQYF
TRBV6-5,.,.,TRBJ1-2,TGTGCAAGCAGCCGACAGCGTTCTAACCATGGCTACACCTTC,CASSRQRSNHGYTF
TRBV6-2/TRBV6-3,.,.,TRBJ2-1,TGTGCCAGCAGTGAGATCGATGAGCGGTTCTTC,CASSEIDERFF
TRBV12-3/TRBV12-4,TRBD2,.,TRBJ2-7,TGTGCCAGCAGTTTAGCGCGGACTAGTAGGCCCTCCTACGAGCAGTACTTC,CASSLARTSRPSYEQYF
TRBV11-1,.,many,TRBJ2-2,TGTGCCAGCAGCTTAAGCCAGAACACCGGGGAGCTGTTTTTT,CASSLSQNTGELFF
TRBV10-3,.,many,TRBJ2-3,TGTGCCATCACCCCGGGGCACAGCACAGATACGCAGTATTTT,CAITPGHSTDTQYF
TRBV12-5,.,.,TRBJ1-2,TGTGCTAGTGGTTCCGCAGAGGAGAGGTACTATGGCTACACCTTC,CASGSAEERYYGYTF
TRBV6-1,.,many,TRBJ1-1,TGTGCCAGCAGTTGGACCTTTATGGGAGGCACTGAAGCTTTCTTT,CASSWTFMGGTEAFF
TRBV11-2,.,once,TRBJ2-5,TGTGCCAGCAGCGGCCGGGACACGGACGAGACTCAGTACTTC,CASSGRDTDETQYF